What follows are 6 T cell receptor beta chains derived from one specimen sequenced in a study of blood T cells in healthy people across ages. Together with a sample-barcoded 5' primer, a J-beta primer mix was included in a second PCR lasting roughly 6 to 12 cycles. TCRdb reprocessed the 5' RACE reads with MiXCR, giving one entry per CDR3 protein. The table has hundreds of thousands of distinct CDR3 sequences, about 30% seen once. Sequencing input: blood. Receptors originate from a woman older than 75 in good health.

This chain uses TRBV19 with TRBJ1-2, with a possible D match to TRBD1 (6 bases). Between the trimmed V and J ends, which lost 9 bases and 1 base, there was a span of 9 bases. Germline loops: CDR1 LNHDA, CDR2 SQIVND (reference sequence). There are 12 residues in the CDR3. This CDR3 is CASRQDNYGYTF. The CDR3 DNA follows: TGTGCCAGCAGACAGGATAACTATGGCTACACCTTC.

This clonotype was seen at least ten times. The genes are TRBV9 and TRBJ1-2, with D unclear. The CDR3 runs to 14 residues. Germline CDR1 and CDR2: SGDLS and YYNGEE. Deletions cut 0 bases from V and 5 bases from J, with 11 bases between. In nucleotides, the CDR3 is TGTGCCAGCAGCGTAGTTACCGGCCCGTATGGCTACACCTTC. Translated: CASSVVTGPYGYTF. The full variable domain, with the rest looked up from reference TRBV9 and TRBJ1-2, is DSGVTQTPKHLITATGQRVTLRCSPRSGDLSVYWYQQSLDQGLQFLIQYYNGEERAKGNILERFSAQQFPDLHSELNLSSLELGDSALYFCASSVVTGPYGYTFGSGTRLTVV.

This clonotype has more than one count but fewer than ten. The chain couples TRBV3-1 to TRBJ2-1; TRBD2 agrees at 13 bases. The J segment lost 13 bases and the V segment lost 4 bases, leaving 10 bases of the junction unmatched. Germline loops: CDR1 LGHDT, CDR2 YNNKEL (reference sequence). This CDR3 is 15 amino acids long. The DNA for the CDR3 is TGTGCCAGCAGCCTCGCCGGGACTAGCGGGGAGGAACAGTTCTTC. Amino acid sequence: CASSLAGTSGEEQFF.

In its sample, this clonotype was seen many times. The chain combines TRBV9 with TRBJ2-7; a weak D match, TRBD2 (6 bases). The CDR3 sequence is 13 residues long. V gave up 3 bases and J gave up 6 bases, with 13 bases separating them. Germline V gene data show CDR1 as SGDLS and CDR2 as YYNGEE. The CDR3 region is CASSARPEGEQYF. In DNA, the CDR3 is TGTGCCAGCAGCGCGAGACCGGAGGGCGAGCAGTACTTC.

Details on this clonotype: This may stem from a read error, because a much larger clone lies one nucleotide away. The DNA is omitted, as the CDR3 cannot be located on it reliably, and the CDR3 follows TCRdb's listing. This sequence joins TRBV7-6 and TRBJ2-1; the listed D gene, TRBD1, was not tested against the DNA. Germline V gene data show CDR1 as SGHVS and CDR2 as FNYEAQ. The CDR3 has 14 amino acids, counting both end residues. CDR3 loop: CASSFGGGADEKFF.

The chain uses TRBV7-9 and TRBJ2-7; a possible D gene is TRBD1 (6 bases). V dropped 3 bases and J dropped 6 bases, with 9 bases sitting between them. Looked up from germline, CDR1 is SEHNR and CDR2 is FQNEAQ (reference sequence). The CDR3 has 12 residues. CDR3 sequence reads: CASSFEQGEQYF. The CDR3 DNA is TGTGCCAGCAGCTTCGAACAGGGCGAGCAGTACTTC. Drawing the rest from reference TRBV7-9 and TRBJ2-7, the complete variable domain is DTGVSQNPRHKITKRGQNVTFRCDPISEHNRLYWYRQTLGQGPEFLTYFQNEAQLEKSRLLSDRFSAERPKGSFSTLEIQRTEQGDSAMYLCASSFEQGEQYFGPGTRLTVT.